Presented here are 21 T cell receptor beta chains from one specimen sequenced in a study of T cell repertoires in cytomegalovirus infection. TCRdb ran MiXCR on the reads and lists one entry per CDR3 protein. The sample includes some 920,000 distinct CDR3 sequences, approximately 30% of them seen just once. For these TCRs, the target antigens are not known. The sequenced sample was cultured CD8+ T cells from PBMCs, obtained from culture after CMV antigen stimulation. The source of these receptors is a human donor in good health (CMV status not recorded). Some clones in this sample may be carry-over from other donors' samples.

V usage is TRBV9 and J usage is TRBJ1-2, with 7 bases fitting TRBD1. This CDR3 contains 15 residues. The V gene's germline CDR1 is SGDLS and CDR2 YYNGEE. After removal of 3 bases from V and 4 bases from J, the junction contained 9 bases not matched to a gene. CDR3 in amino acids: CASSAGGQSTYGYTF. The DNA for the CDR3 is TGTGCCAGCAGCGCGGGGGGACAGTCTACCTATGGCTACACCTTC.

This clonotype was seen only a few times. V and J are TRBV10-1 and TRBJ1-5, with D tentatively TRBD1 (5 bases). This CDR3 comprises 15 residues. The germline V gene encodes CDR1 WNHNN and CDR2 SYGVQD (reference sequence). Between the trimmed V and J ends, which lost 0 bases and 4 bases, there was a span of 10 bases. The CDR3 region has the DNA TGCGCCAGCAGTGAGTCGGGCGGGGGGAATCAGCCCCAGCATTTT. Protein: CASSESGGGNQPQHF.

On this clonotype: This may be a read error, as it is one base from a much larger clone. The conserved phenylalanine or tryptophan is not found at the CDR3 terminus, so this likely reflects a read error. CDR3 in DNA: TGTGCCAGCAGCTTAACCCCGGGACTAGCGGGGGGTGGAGAGACCCAGTACTTA. It yields the protein CASSLTPGLAGGGETQYL. The chain uses TRBV7-8 and TRBJ2-5; TRBD2 aligns across 15 bases. The CDR3 totals 18 residues. Trimming at V came to 2 bases and at J to 4 bases, leaving 8 bases not matched to a gene. Per germline, CDR1 SGHVS and CDR2 FQNEAQ.

Only a few counts were recorded for this clonotype. V gene TRBV7-9 combines with J gene TRBJ1-1; no reliable D call. V was trimmed by 5 bases and J by 6 bases, leaving 25 bases between them. The CDR3 contains 17 residues. The germline gives CDR1 SEHNR, CDR2 FQNEAQ (reference sequence). The CDR3, as DNA: TGTGCCAGCAGCCCCCTCCGGCCCCGGATAACAGACCCTGAAGCTTTCTTT. Translated, it gives CASSPLRPRITDPEAFF.

J is TRBJ1-1 and V is TRBV5-6; weak D call: TRBD1 (5 bases). The CDR3 is 15 residues long. Per germline, CDR1 SGHDT and CDR2 YYEEEE. V gave up 1 base and J gave up 1 base, with 11 bases separating them. DNA of the CDR3: TGTGCCAGCAGCTTGTATCAAGGGACGAACACTGAAGCTTTCTTT. Translating gives CASSLYQGTNTEAFF.

This clonotype showed up many times. V is TRBV7-6 and J is TRBJ2-3; D ambiguous. CDR1 SGHVS and CDR2 FNYEAQ come from the germline V gene. The CDR3 sequence is 16 residues long. V shed 4 bases and J shed 14 bases, with 28 bases lying between them. The CDR3 loop reads CASSSLTDLAQIRVYF. In DNA, the CDR3 is TGTGCCAGCAGCTCCTTAACAGACTTAGCACAGATACGTGTGTATTTT. Looking up the rest from reference TRBV7-6 and TRBJ2-3 gives the full variable domain: GAGVSQSPRYKVTKRGQDVALRCDPISGHVSLYWYRQALGQGPEFLTYFNYEAQQDKSGLPNDRFSAERPEGSISTLTIQRTEQRDSAMYRCASSSLTDLAQIRVYFGPGTRLTVL.

The chain recombines TRBV12-3 or TRBV12-4 with TRBJ2-2; TRBD1 agrees at 7 bases. This CDR3 contains 15 residues. J lost 4 bases, V lost 0 bases, and 2 bases had no gene match. CDR3 loop: CASSLARGSTGELFF. In DNA, the CDR3 is TGTGCCAGCAGTTTAGCCAGGGGGAGCACCGGGGAGCTGTTTTTT.

This clonotype was recorded many times. This CDR3 is CASSFSGSDGKTQYF. DNA for the CDR3: TGTGCCAGCAGCTTTAGCGGATCGGATGGGAAGACCCAGTACTTC. This chain joins TRBV7-8 and TRBJ2-5; tentative D call: TRBD2 (6 bases). The germline V and J ends were trimmed by 3 bases and 6 bases, with 17 bases remaining between them. The CDR3 loop spans 15 amino acids. Germline CDR1 and CDR2: SGHVS and FQNEAQ.

This clonotype was counted at least ten times. The chain couples TRBV7-2 to TRBJ1-1; D is ambiguous. Germline CDR1 reads SGHTA; CDR2 reads FQGNSA. Deletions cut 1 base from V and 4 bases from J, with 13 bases between. The CDR3 length is 15 residues. Here the CDR3 DNA reads TGTGCCAGCAGCTTAGATCGGGGAAGGGCCACTGAAGCTTTCTTT. Its translation is CASSLDRGRATEAFF.

The chain links TRBV27 to TRBJ2-6; possibly TRBD1 for D (7 bases). V gave up 0 bases and J gave up 0 bases, with 15 bases separating them. In germline, CDR1 is MNHEY, CDR2 SMNVEV (reference sequence). The CDR3 is made up of 19 amino acids. CDR3 protein: CASSLSRDRLLSGANVLTF. CDR3 coding DNA: TGTGCCAGCAGTTTATCGCGGGACAGATTACTCTCTGGGGCCAACGTCCTGACTTTC.

This clonotype was counted at least ten times. V usage is TRBV7-9 and J usage is TRBJ2-7; the match to TRBD1 covers 8 bases. The V gene end was trimmed by 3 bases and the J gene end by 5 bases; junction bases not matched to a gene: 6. This CDR3 spans 14 amino acids. Germline V gives CDR1 SEHNR, CDR2 FQNEAQ (reference sequence). The CDR3 loop is CASSFGRGRDEQYF. CDR3 coding DNA: TGTGCCAGCAGCTTTGGCAGGGGGCGCGACGAGCAGTACTTC.

This clonotype was seen a single time. This sequence joins TRBV10-3 and TRBJ1-6, with 12 positions matching TRBD1. There are 18 residues in the CDR3. V trimming: 6 bases; J trimming: 6 bases; junction bases outside the gene matches: 12. The germline CDR1 and CDR2 sequences are ENHRY and SYGVKD. The CDR3 nucleotides are TGTGCCATCAGCCAGGGAGGGGACAGGGGGCTTGGTAATTCACCCCTCCACTTT. Protein sequence: CAISQGGDRGLGNSPLHF.

Only a few counts were recorded for this clonotype. The chain has TRBV5-5 and TRBJ1-4; unclear D gene. Per the germline V gene, CDR1 is SGHKS and CDR2 is YYEKEE (reference sequence). This CDR3 contains 13 residues. Between the trimmed V and J ends, which lost 2 bases and 7 bases, there was a span of 9 bases. The CDR3 DNA sequence: TGTGCCAGCAGCTTTGGTCCGTCTGAAAAACTGTTTTTT. It encodes CASSFGPSEKLFF.

In its sample, this clonotype was seen many times. The V and J genes are TRBV7-6 and TRBJ1-1; D is undetermined. V gave up 3 bases and J gave up 5 bases, with 13 bases separating them. This CDR3 is 14 amino acids long. Per germline, CDR1 SGHVS and CDR2 FNYEAQ. CDR3: CASSFTRGWTEAFF. CDR3 coding DNA: TGTGCCAGCAGCTTCACACGGGGTTGGACTGAAGCTTTCTTT.

This clonotype was picked up one time. V and J are TRBV20-1 and TRBJ1-2, with D unclear. This CDR3 is built from 11 residues. CDR1 DFQATT and CDR2 SNEGSKA come from the germline V gene (reference sequence). The V end was cut by 5 bases, the J end by 8 bases, with 12 bases between. The CDR3 DNA reads as TGCAGTGCTCTGTCGGAGGGCGGCTACACCTTC. The encoded protein is CSALSEGGYTF.

This clonotype was detected ten times or more. CDR3 in amino acids: CASGGTDTQYF. The DNA of the CDR3 is TGTGCCAGCGGGGGCACAGATACGCAGTATTTT. The chain has TRBV7-9 and TRBJ2-3; D not certain. Germline V gene sequence: CDR1 SEHNR, CDR2 FQNEAQ (reference sequence). The CDR3 runs to 11 residues. The V end lost 8 bases, the J end lost 1 base, and 4 bases lay between the germline ends.

This rearrangement joins TRBV4-1 to TRBJ1-5; the D gene is possibly TRBD1 (6 bases). This CDR3 has 15 amino acids. Germline CDR1 and CDR2: MGHRA and YSYEKL. V lost 4 bases and J 4 bases, leaving 14 bases between the germline ends. The CDR3 DNA follows: TGCGCCAGCAGCCTAAGGGGGGATGGGAATCAGCCCCAGCATTTT. This encodes CASSLRGDGNQPQHF.

This clonotype has just a few counts. The J gene is TRBJ2-7, the V gene TRBV6-2 or TRBV6-3; tentatively, D is TRBD1 or TRBD2 (5 bases each). Trimming cost V 0 bases and J 4 bases, with 10 bases left between them. The CDR3 has 14 amino acids. CDR1 is MNHEY, CDR2 SVGEGT, per germline. The CDR3: CASSYSGPGYEQYV. Written as DNA, the CDR3 is TGTGCCAGCAGTTACTCGGGACCAGGATACGAGCAGTACGTC.

This clonotype was recorded many times. CDR3 DNA: TGTGCCAGCACCCCTAGGCCGGGAGACATGTACAATGAGCAGTTCTTC. It is translated as CASTPRPGDMYNEQFF. This sequence joins TRBV7-6 and TRBJ2-1; D might be TRBD2 (6 bases). The ends were cut back, 7 bases at V and 4 bases at J, with 20 bases in the middle. The germline V gene has CDR1 SGHVS and CDR2 FNYEAQ. There are 16 residues in the CDR3.

The genes are TRBV27 and TRBJ2-7; 7 bases are shared with TRBD1. The CDR3 consists of 11 residues. V shed 8 bases and J 7 bases; nucleotides not matched to a gene: 5. Germline assignment: CDR1 MNHEY and CDR2 SMNVEV (reference sequence). CDR3 region: CASGTVGEQYV. The CDR3 nucleotides are TGTGCCAGCGGGACAGTCGGGGAGCAGTACGTC.

This clonotype was observed a handful of times. The gene calls are TRBV27 and TRBJ2-7, with TRBD2 identical over 9 bases. This CDR3 has 15 amino acids. Germline lookup yields CDR1 MNHEY and CDR2 SMNVEV (reference sequence). The trim removed 7 bases at V and 2 bases at J, leaving 9 bases unmatched. The CDR3 here is CASTPSGGLTYEQYF. The DNA for the CDR3 is TGTGCCAGCACCCCGAGCGGGGGGCTTACCTACGAGCAGTACTTC.